This T cell receptor (beta chain) came from a study of T cell responses to AZD1222 COVID-19 vaccine. Assay: immunoSEQ multiplex PCR; the TCRdb copy retains only in-frame clones and omits some. The sample has 100,000 to 140,000 clones, about 85% seen once; the top ten hold around 5%. Whole-study results and caveats: Females made up more of the donors, who were largely white British, and clonal diversity may have come out too low. CD4 TCRs linked to vaccination spanned spike, dominating at 160-218 and 743-854.

This clone appeared a single time. As yet, its antigen is unknown. Germline assignment: CDR1 GTSNPN and CDR2 SVGIG (reference sequence). This CDR3 spans 19 amino acids. The V and J ends lost 0 bases and 0 bases respectively, with 18 bases between them. It was second doses at about 4 or about 12 weeks that were pooled. This rearrangement joins TRBV30 to TRBJ1-6, with a possible D match to TRBD1 (5 bases). This TCR derives from an adult who received the AZD1222 COVID-19 vaccine. The source was peripheral blood, collected 28 days after the second AZD1222 dose. CDR3 protein: CAWSVERIHGGSYNSPLHF. The CDR3 bases are TGTGCCTGGAGTGTAGAGAGGATCCATGGGGGCTCCTATAATTCACCCCTCCACTTT. Complete variable domain (other parts from reference TRBV30 and TRBJ1-6): SQTIHQWPATLVQPVGSPLSLECTVEGTSNPNLYWYRQAAGRGLQLLFYSVGIGQISSEVPQNLSASRPQDRQFILSSKKLLLSDSGFYLCAWSVERIHGGSYNSPLHFGNGTRLTVT.